Listed here are 8 T cell receptor beta chains from one sample, sequenced in a study of technical replicates of blood from a few donors. Sequencing used immunoSEQ multiplex PCR; TCRdb keeps in-frame clones, though not all of them. The sample holds almost 90,000 clones; approximately 96% are singletons and the top ten take approximately 0.24%. The material sequenced was T cells isolated from PBMCs. The receptors here all came from a human donor in good health.

The chain combines TRBV7-9 with TRBJ1-4; D call uncertain. The V gene lost 4 bases and the J gene lost 11 bases, with 17 bases spanning the gap. Germline V gene data show CDR1 as SEHNR and CDR2 as FQNEAQ (reference sequence). This CDR3 contains 14 residues. CDR3 sequence reads: CASSSPNVPGKLFF. As DNA, the CDR3 is TGTGCCAGCAGCTCCCCTAACGTCCCCGGGAAACTGTTTTTT. The full variable domain, rest sourced from reference TRBV7-9 and TRBJ1-4, is DTGVSQNPRHKITKRGQNVTFRCDPISEHNRLYWYRQTLGQGPEFLTYFQNEAQLEKSRLLSDRFSAERPKGSFSTLEIQRTEQGDSAMYLCASSSPNVPGKLFFGSGTQLSVL.

The genes are TRBV6-1 and TRBJ2-3; TRBD1 agrees at 8 bases. V shed 6 bases and J 2 bases; nucleotides not matched to a gene: 1. Per germline, CDR1 MNHNS and CDR2 SASEGT. The CDR3 runs 13 residues. The CDR3 region is CASRTGDTDTQYF. CDR3 DNA: TGTGCCAGCAGGACAGGGGACACAGATACGCAGTATTTT.

This chain joins TRBV28 and TRBJ1-2; tentative D call: TRBD1 (5 bases). V lost 6 bases to trimming and J lost 6 bases, with 20 bases between them. This CDR3 spans 15 amino acids. Germline V gene sequence: CDR1 MDHEN, CDR2 SYDVKM. The CDR3 region has the DNA TGTGCCAGCAGCTTTCGTTCGCAGGGCCCAAATGGCTACACCTTC. It encodes CASSFRSQGPNGYTF.

This chain joins TRBV6-5 and TRBJ2-5, with D possibly being TRBD2 (5 bases). Germline V gene data show CDR1 as MNHEY and CDR2 as SVGAGI. The CDR3 loop spans 13 amino acids. Trimming pared 6 bases from V and 5 bases from J, leaving 13 bases between. The CDR3 nucleotides read TGTGCCAGCAGCCACGGGATTGGCGAGACCCAGTACTTC. This gives the protein CASSHGIGETQYF.

The CDR3 spells CASSLEGLAGTYEQYF. DNA of the CDR3: TGCGCCAGCAGCTTGGAAGGACTAGCGGGAACTTACGAGCAGTACTTC. This chain connects TRBV5-1 to TRBJ2-7; 12 bases agree with TRBD2. The CDR3 contains 16 residues. Looked up from germline, CDR1 is SGHRS and CDR2 is YFSETQ. With 0 bases clipped from V and 4 bases from J, the junction kept 5 bases outside the gene matches.

The chain combines TRBV5-6 with TRBJ1-5; 8 bases line up with TRBD1. V shed 2 bases and J 5 bases; nucleotides not matched to a gene: 3. The germline gives CDR1 SGHDT, CDR2 YYEEEE. The CDR3 has 14 residues. The CDR3 DNA is TGTGCCAGCAGCTTCAGGGGGCAGGATCAGCCCCAGCATTTT. Its translation is CASSFRGQDQPQHF. Looking up the rest from reference TRBV5-6 and TRBJ1-5 gives the full variable domain: DAGVTQSPTHLIKTRGQQVTLRCSPKSGHDTVSWYQQALGQGPQFIFQYYEEEERQRGNFPDRFSGHQFPNYSSELNVNALLLGDSALYLCASSFRGQDQPQHFGDGTRLSIL.

V usage is TRBV7-8 and J usage is TRBJ1-5; D is ambiguous. The CDR3 consists of 13 residues. V lost 0 bases and J 7 bases, leaving 7 bases between the germline ends. Germline V gene data show CDR1 as SGHVS and CDR2 as FQNEAQ. In nucleotides, the CDR3 is TGTGCCAGCAGCTTAGCGCTTGAGCAGCCCCAGCATTTT. Translating gives CASSLALEQPQHF.

The chain carries TRBV30 and TRBJ2-7, with a tentative D call TRBD2 (5 bases). Trimming shortened V by 2 bases and J by 5 bases, and 19 bases separated the two germline ends. Per germline, CDR1 GTSNPN and CDR2 SVGIG (reference sequence). The CDR3 runs to 15 residues. The CDR3 region is CAWSTAGFGRDEQYF. DNA of the CDR3: TGTGCCTGGAGTACCGCCGGGTTTGGGAGAGACGAGCAGTACTTC.